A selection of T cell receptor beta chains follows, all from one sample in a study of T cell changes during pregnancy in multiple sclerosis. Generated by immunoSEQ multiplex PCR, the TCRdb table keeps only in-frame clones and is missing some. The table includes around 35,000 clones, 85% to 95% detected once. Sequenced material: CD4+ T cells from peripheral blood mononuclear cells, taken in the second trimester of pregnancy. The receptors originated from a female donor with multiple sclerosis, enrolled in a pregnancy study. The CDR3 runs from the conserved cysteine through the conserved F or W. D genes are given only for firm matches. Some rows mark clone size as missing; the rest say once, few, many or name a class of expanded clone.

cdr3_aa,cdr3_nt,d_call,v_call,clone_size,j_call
CASTGQGSWYF,TGTGCCAGCACCGGACAGGGCTCATGGTACTTC,TRBD1,TRBV6-1,.,TRBJ2-4
CASSQARTDGGYNEQFF,TGTGCCAGCAGCCAAGCGAGGACTGACGGGGGGTACAATGAGCAGTTCTTC,TRBD2,TRBV4-2,.,TRBJ2-1
CASSPGRENTEAFF,TGTGCCAGTAGTCCCGGACGGGAGAACACTGAAGCTTTCTTT,.,TRBV19,.,TRBJ1-1
CASSQDGGTTDTQYF,TGCGCCAGCAGCCAAGACGGAGGGACCACAGATACGCAGTATTTT,.,TRBV4-1,.,TRBJ2-3
CASSLEVRGSTGELFF,TGCGCCAGCAGCTTGGAGGTCAGGGGATCAACCGGGGAGCTGTTTTTT,.,TRBV5-1,.,TRBJ2-2
CASSYHARGAYEQYF,TGTGCCAGCAGCTACCACGCCAGGGGTGCCTACGAGCAGTACTTC,.,TRBV6-5,.,TRBJ2-7
CATLRQVNNSPLHF,TGTGCCACCCTCCGCCAGGTCAATAATTCACCCCTCCACTTT,.,TRBV2,.,TRBJ1-6
CASSLRQGHTEAFF,TGCGCCAGCAGCTTGCGGCAGGGCCACACTGAAGCTTTCTTT,.,TRBV5-1,.,TRBJ1-1
CASRHTSGRVTQYF,TGTGCCAGCAGACATACTAGCGGGAGGGTGACCCAGTACTTC,TRBD2,TRBV27,.,TRBJ2-5
CASSSEPVRLNTEAFF,TGCGCCAGCAGCTCGGAGCCTGTCAGACTGAACACTGAAGCTTTCTTT,.,TRBV5-1,.,TRBJ1-1
CASSPSGSGGVYNEQFF,TGTGCCAGTAGTCCCTCGGGTAGCGGGGGTGTCTACAATGAGCAGTTCTTC,TRBD2,TRBV19,.,TRBJ2-1
CAWSHAGEGDQPQHF,TGTGCCTGGAGTCACGCAGGGGAGGGAGATCAGCCCCAGCATTTT,.,TRBV30,.,TRBJ1-5
CASSSSRNTIYF,TGTGCCAGCAGTTCCTCTAGAAACACCATATATTTT,.,TRBV6-5,.,TRBJ1-3
CASGTAQGGANEQFF,TGCGCCAGCGGCACAGCACAGGGTGGGGCCAATGAGCAGTTCTTC,.,TRBV5-1,.,TRBJ2-1
CAWGRGQHLAFF,TGTGCCTGGGGGAGGGGACAACACCTGGCTTTCTTT,.,TRBV30,.,TRBJ1-1
CASSLVQAFGNTIYF,TGTGCCAGCAGCTTGGTCCAGGCCTTCGGAAACACCATATATTTT,.,TRBV11-2,.,TRBJ1-3
CASSPQVAGGTEAFF,TGTGCCAGCTCACCACAGGTTGCCGGGGGCACTGAAGCTTTCTTT,.,TRBV18,.,TRBJ1-1
CASSFNTYEQYF,TGTGCCAGCAGTTTCAACACGTACGAGCAGTACTTC,.,TRBV28,.,TRBJ2-7
CASSQGTGVYMNTEAFF,TGCGCCAGCAGCCAAGGGACAGGGGTATACATGAACACTGAAGCTTTCTTT,TRBD1,TRBV4-1,.,TRBJ1-1
CASSLRVLDREGYEQYF,TGTGCCAGCAGCTTAAGGGTTCTGGACAGGGAAGGGTACGAGCAGTACTTC,TRBD1,TRBV7-2,.,TRBJ2-7
CASSSDRGSGNTIYF,TGTGCCAGCAGCTCCGACAGGGGCTCTGGAAACACCATATATTTT,TRBD1,TRBV7-9,.,TRBJ1-3
CASTDNNRLFEKLFF,TGTGCCAGCACTGATAATAACAGATTATTCGAAAAACTGTTTTTT,.,TRBV6-5,.,TRBJ1-4
CASSPPVARGNNEQFF,TGTGCCAGCTCACCACCGGTAGCCCGAGGGAACAATGAGCAGTTCTTC,.,TRBV18,.,TRBJ2-1
CASSPRDSPAGNQPQHF,TGTGCCAGCAGCCCCAGGGACAGCCCAGCAGGCAATCAGCCCCAGCATTTT,TRBD1,TRBV7-9,.,TRBJ1-5
CAWAEGVTNNEQFF,TGTGCCTGGGCGGAGGGAGTCACGAACAATGAGCAGTTCTTC,.,TRBV30,.,TRBJ2-1
CASSTTDRGYQPQHF,TGTGCCAGTAGTACCACAGACAGGGGCTATCAGCCCCAGCATTTT,TRBD1,TRBV19,.,TRBJ1-5
CASSLEQDYGYTF,TGTGCCAGCAGCTTAGAACAGGACTATGGCTACACCTTC,.,TRBV11-2,once,TRBJ1-2